One and the same sample provided the 13 T cell receptor beta chains below, sequenced in a study of blood T cells in healthy people across ages. A sample-barcoded 5' primer and a J-beta primer mix were used in a second PCR of about 6 to 11 cycles. Using its own MiXCR run on the 5' RACE reads, TCRdb lists one record per CDR3 protein. The data contain over 450,000 distinct CDR3 sequences, less than 25% of them singletons. This same sample was also part of a study on T cells of mothers and their children.

The sequenced sample was blood. These receptors all stem from a boy aged 5-17 years in good health.

The table lists this clonotype with a few counts. The V gene is TRBV28, the J gene TRBJ2-1; the D gene is possibly TRBD1 (5 bases). CDR3 length equals 16 residues. V was pared by 2 bases and J by 1 base, with 12 bases between. The germline V gene encodes CDR1 MDHEN and CDR2 SYDVKM. CDR3 sequence (DNA): TGTGCCAGCAGTTTAGTAGGGGTTGCATCCTACAATGAGCAGTTCTTC. Translation: CASSLVGVASYNEQFF.

The chain uses TRBV7-6 and TRBJ1-4, with 9 bases matching TRBD1. The CDR3 runs to 11 residues. Germline CDR1 is SGHVS and CDR2 is FNYEAQ. V trimming: 8 bases; J trimming: 8 bases; junction bases outside the gene matches: 0. The CDR3 protein is CASGTGEKLFF. The CDR3 region has the DNA TGTGCCAGCGGGACAGGGGAAAAACTGTTTTTT.

This clonotype was observed a few times. V and J are TRBV12-3 or TRBV12-4 and TRBJ2-2, with D perhaps being TRBD1 or TRBD2 (6 bases each). Trimming removed 0 bases at V and 6 bases at J, with 8 bases between. The CDR3 is 14 amino acids. The CDR3 loop reads CASSLAGGPGELFF. The CDR3 DNA reads TGTGCCAGCAGTTTAGCGGGGGGCCCCGGGGAGCTGTTTTTT.

The chain joins TRBV4-2 to TRBJ2-1, with 13 bases that match TRBD2. The germline CDR1 and CDR2 sequences are LGHNA and YNFKEQ. The J segment lost 5 bases and the V segment lost 3 bases, leaving 10 bases of the junction unmatched. The CDR3 is made up of 18 amino acids. The CDR3 DNA sequence: TGTGCCAGCAGCCAGGTACCGGGACTAGCGGGACTGAACAATGAGCAGTTCTTC. Translating gives CASSQVPGLAGLNNEQFF.

V is TRBV7-9 and J is TRBJ2-7; the match to TRBD1 covers 7 bases. The CDR3 runs 13 residues. The V gene's germline CDR1 is SEHNR and CDR2 FQNEAQ (reference sequence). Unmatched junction bases numbered 8, after V lost 5 bases and J lost 7 bases. The chain's CDR3 is CASSGTDRDEQYF. As DNA, the CDR3 is TGTGCCAGCAGCGGAACCGACAGGGATGAGCAGTACTTC. Variable domain in full (rest from reference TRBV7-9 and TRBJ2-7): DTGVSQNPRHKITKRGQNVTFRCDPISEHNRLYWYRQTLGQGPEFLTYFQNEAQLEKSRLLSDRFSAERPKGSFSTLEIQRTEQGDSAMYLCASSGTDRDEQYFGPGTRLTVT.

The chain links TRBV24-1 to TRBJ1-5, with a tentative D call TRBD1 (5 bases). The CDR3 contains 13 residues. Germline V lookup: CDR1 KGHDR, CDR2 SFDVKD. The V and J ends lost 8 bases and 5 bases respectively, with 12 bases between them. In DNA, the CDR3 is TGTGCCACCAAGGACACCAGCCATCAGCCCCAGCATTTT. Translated: CATKDTSHQPQHF.

The CDR3 region has the DNA TGTGCCACCAGCAATGCTTTTATACGGCGGCCGTCAGATTCACCCCTCCACTTT. Translation: CATSNAFIRRPSDSPLHF. The genes are TRBV15 and TRBJ1-6; D unresolved. Trimming took 4 bases from V and 8 from J, leaving 24 bases between them. The V gene's germline CDR1 is LNHNV and CDR2 YYDKDF (reference sequence). This CDR3 comprises 18 residues.

The chain uses TRBV3-1 and TRBJ1-1; no clear D. Germline V lookup: CDR1 LGHDT, CDR2 YNNKEL (reference sequence). The CDR3 runs to 13 residues. The V end was cut by 6 bases, the J end by 5 bases, with 13 bases between. The CDR3 here is CASRPTTGTEAFF. The CDR3, as DNA: TGTGCCAGCAGACCGACAACGGGAACTGAAGCTTTCTTT.

The rearrangement links TRBV4-1 to TRBJ1-2; no reliable D call. The CDR3 covers 11 residues. Germline-derived CDR1 and CDR2 are MGHRA and YSYEKL. Trimming left V 0 bases short and J 8 bases short, with 4 bases between. The CDR3 DNA is TGCGCCAGCAGCCAAGACGGCGGCTACACCTTC. It translates to CASSQDGGYTF.

The chain uses TRBV27 and TRBJ1-5; TRBD1 aligns across 8 bases. V lost 5 bases to trimming and J lost 8 bases; unmatched junction nucleotides: 14. This CDR3 has 16 residues. CDR1 is MNHEY and CDR2 is SMNVEV in the germline V gene (reference sequence). The DNA for the CDR3 is TGTGCCAGCAGTCCTTATGGGGGGACAGGCGCCAAGCCCCAGCATTTT. It specifies CASSPYGGTGAKPQHF.

This chain links TRBV5-1 with TRBJ1-2; D is perhaps TRBD1 (6 bases). The CDR3 is made up of 17 amino acids. The V and J ends lost 0 bases and 0 bases respectively, with 15 bases between them. Germline CDR1 is SGHRS and CDR2 is YFSETQ. CDR3 bases: TGCGCCAGCAGCTTGGTTGAGGGGGTATCCCCTAACTATGGCTACACCTTC. Protein sequence: CASSLVEGVSPNYGYTF.

The chain carries TRBV7-9 and TRBJ1-2; D is possibly TRBD1 (6 bases). Trimming took off 7 bases at V and 4 bases at J, with 10 bases between the two ends. Germline lookup yields CDR1 SEHNR and CDR2 FQNEAQ (reference sequence). The CDR3 loop spans 12 amino acids. The CDR3 DNA reads as TGTGCCAGCACAGGGGACGGCTATGGCTACACCTTC. This gives the protein CASTGDGYGYTF. The full variable domain, completed using reference TRBV7-9 and TRBJ1-2, is DTGVSQNPRHKITKRGQNVTFRCDPISEHNRLYWYRQTLGQGPEFLTYFQNEAQLEKSRLLSDRFSAERPKGSFSTLEIQRTEQGDSAMYLCASTGDGYGYTFGSGTRLTVV.

As regards this clonotype: One end of the junction is discordant with germline, which a read error may explain. This chain connects TRBV5-1 to TRBJ2-5; D gene uncertain. This CDR3 is 14 amino acids long. The germline V gene encodes CDR1 SGHRS and CDR2 YFSETQ. In DNA form, the CDR3 reads TGCGCCAGGAGCTTGGTTGAGGCTAAAGAGACCCAGTACTTC. This translates into CARSLVEAKETQYF.